This paragraph covers one T cell receptor beta chain sequence. Its target is unknown. This CDR3 has 13 amino acids. Per the germline V gene, CDR1 is LGHNA and CDR2 is YSLEER. V lost 1 base and J lost 4, with 7 bases in between. The data were obtained in a study of beta chain features in type 1 diabetes. CD45RO/CCR7/CD25/CD127/CD95/CD27 separated CD4+ naive, central memory, regulatory and stem cell-like memory cells by sorting. Expressed TCRB transcripts were sequenced, since all the RNA that had been isolated was reverse transcribed. The read count averaged roughly 4 million across naive, central memory and regulatory T cell samples. The table came from immunoSEQ multiplex PCR; TCRdb's copy has only in-frame clones and leaves some out. This sample yields 300,000 to 400,000 clones, of which 10% to 15% are seen a single time; around 0.015% belongs to the top ten. Findings of the study overall: Shortening that was moderate but significant affected the TCRB CDR3s of Type 1 diabetes patients in all four CD4+ subsets.

This sequence was found in a man younger than 30 in good health. The chain is built from TRBV4-3 and TRBJ1-1, with D uncertain. The specimen sequenced was naive CD4+ T cells from blood. In nucleotides, the CDR3 is TGCGCCAGCAGCCAAGGGCTGATCACTGAAGCTTTCTTT. Its translation is CASSQGLITEAFF.